This T cell receptor beta chain was sequenced in a study of cytomegalovirus exposure and HLA in healthy donors. CDR1 WNHNN and CDR2 SYGVQD come from the germline V gene (reference sequence). V shed 0 bases, J shed 0 bases, and the junction held 1 base outside the gene matches. This CDR3 contains 16 residues. In regard to this clone: The antigen remains unidentified.

The PCR ran on 60 Vbeta and 13 Jbeta primers. Clones were read by immunoSEQ multiplex PCR, and TCRdb kept only the in-frame ones, dropping some. The repertoire includes 150,000 to 170,000 clones, approximately 80% of them detected once, and roughly 5.3% sits in the top ten. Study-level results: Some highly shared sequence variants likely arose as a pipeline artifact. The later analysis indicated that the majority of CMV-associated TCR beta chains appeared HLA-restricted.

This TCR came from a woman between 40 and 50 years old in good health and CMV-seropositive. The chain carries TRBV10-1 and TRBJ2-5; 10 bases map to TRBD2. Sequencing was done on a sample of PBMCs. The CDR3 region has the DNA TGCGCCAGCAGTGAGTCTACTAGCGGGGACCAAGAGACCCAGTACTTC. Protein product: CASSESTSGDQETQYF.